This T cell receptor beta chain derives from a study of shared clonotypes between healthy human individuals. Naive CD8 populations comprised CD45RO-negative cells positively selected for CCR7, excluding terminally differentiated effector memory CD45RA+ cells. Whole-study results and caveats: Clonotype sharing among donors was expected to depend on sequencing depth. Incompleteness in sorted-subset sequencing, despite large depth, was shown by rarefaction. Naive subsets tended to show greater estimated richness than memory subsets.

Per the germline V gene, CDR1 is WNHNN and CDR2 is SYGVQD (reference sequence). With 1 base clipped from V and 2 bases from J, the junction kept 11 bases outside the gene matches. The CDR3 loop spans 18 amino acids. A word on this clone: Its antigen is undetermined.

Profiling relied on immunoSEQ multiplex PCR, and the TCRdb table lists in-frame clones only, not all of them. The profile shows millions of clones, about 95% of them singletons. The specimen sequenced was naive CD8+ T cells sorted from blood. The sequence derives from a man aged 18 to 30 in good health. V is TRBV10-1 and J is TRBJ2-5; 9 bases fit TRBD1. The CDR3 region has the DNA TGCGCCAGCAGTGAGTATACAGGGGGCTTCACGGATCAAGAGACCCAGTACTTC. Amino acids: CASSEYTGGFTDQETQYF.